The clone carrying this TCR beta chain appeared a single time. No antigen is known for it. Looked up from germline, CDR1 is LGHDT and CDR2 is YNNKEL (reference sequence). The V gene lost 1 base and the J gene lost 6 bases, with 7 bases spanning the gap. CDR3 length: 13 amino acids. Libraries were prepared by immunoSEQ multiplex PCR; TCRdb keeps only in-frame clonotypes and omits some of them. This sample has 100,000 to 150,000 clones, with approximately 90% found just once. This entry is derived from a study of T cell responses to AZD1222 COVID-19 vaccine. Findings of the study overall: Clonal diversity was possibly underestimated; the donors were predominantly white British and more often female. Repertoires in all cases were sampled only once the peak T cell response had passed.

The specimen was peripheral blood, collected on day 0 of MenACWY control vaccination. The chain combines TRBV3-1 (or the pseudogene TRBV3-2) with TRBJ1-5; D is ambiguous. This TCR was recovered from an adult in good health. The CDR3 loop is CASSQARVQPQHF. For the CDR3, the DNA is TGTGCCAGCAGCCAAGCCCGGGTTCAGCCCCAGCATTTT.